A selection of T cell receptor beta chains follows, all from one sample in a study of blood T cell repertoires in COVID-19. TCRdb's copy holds only in-frame clones and misses some; the assay was immunoSEQ multiplex PCR. The table records roughly 38,000 clones, 78% of them present only once. The specimen was peripheral blood. The receptor source for this set is a man aged 55 to 70 with acute or convalescent COVID-19. Both conserved end residues are part of each CDR3. D genes are given only for firm matches. Clone size appears in some rows only: once, few, many, or a class for an expanded clone.

size: .
J: TRBJ2-1
D: TRBD2
V: TRBV19
CDR3: CASSINSGRVGNEQFF
DNA: TGTGCCAGTAGTATTAATAGCGGGAGAGTGGGCAATGAGCAGTTCTTC

size: few
J: TRBJ2-1
D: .
V: TRBV9
CDR3: CASSVVGLSYNEQFF
DNA: TGTGCCAGCAGCGTAGTGGGACTTTCCTACAATGAGCAGTTCTTC

size: .
J: TRBJ2-7
D: TRBD1
V: TRBV9
CDR3: CASSVPDGDRGSSYEQYF
DNA: TGTGCCAGCAGCGTACCGGATGGGGACAGGGGGAGCTCCTACGAGCAGTACTTC

size: .
J: TRBJ2-1
D: .
V: TRBV24-1
CDR3: CATGPGLTNEQFF
DNA: TGTGCCACGGGGCCGGGACTGACCAATGAGCAGTTCTTC

size: .
J: TRBJ2-3
D: .
V: TRBV19
CDR3: CASSIGGTDTQYF
DNA: TGTGCCAGTAGTATCGGAGGCACAGATACGCAGTATTTT

size: .
J: TRBJ2-3
D: TRBD2
V: TRBV5-6
CDR3: CASSLPGLDPDTQYF
DNA: TGTGCCAGCAGCTTACCGGGACTAGACCCTGATACGCAGTATTTT

size: .
J: TRBJ1-5
D: TRBD1
V: TRBV6-6
CDR3: CASSPHSQGAGSNQPQHF
DNA: TGTGCCAGCAGTCCCCACTCACAGGGGGCAGGTAGCAATCAGCCCCAGCATTTT

size: once
J: TRBJ1-2
D: TRBD1
V: TRBV29-1
CDR3: CSVGTGGLFGYTF
DNA: TGCAGCGTTGGTACAGGGGGCCTCTTTGGCTACACCTTC

size: few
J: TRBJ1-2
D: TRBD1
V: TRBV28
CDR3: CATADRYYGYTF
DNA: TGTGCCACCGCGGACAGGTACTATGGCTACACCTTC

size: .
J: TRBJ2-1
D: TRBD2
V: TRBV6-2/TRBV6-3
CDR3: CASSYRSIAGGTPYNEQFF
DNA: TGTGCCAGCAGTTACAGGTCGATAGCGGGAGGTACCCCCTACAATGAGCAGTTCTTC

size: once
J: TRBJ2-6
D: .
V: TRBV27
CDR3: CASRLSGANVLTF
DNA: TGTGCCAGCAGACTCTCTGGGGCCAACGTCCTGACTTTC

size: .
J: TRBJ1-2
D: TRBD1
V: TRBV28
CDR3: CASSSGQGYGYTF
DNA: TGTGCCAGCAGTTCCGGACAGGGGTATGGCTACACCTTC

size: .
J: TRBJ1-2
D: TRBD1
V: TRBV7-2
CDR3: CASSPRDRLLYGYTF
DNA: TGTGCCAGCAGCCCCCGGGACAGACTACTTTATGGCTACACCTTC

size: .
J: TRBJ2-7
D: TRBD1
V: TRBV27
CDR3: CASRGAGGYEQYF
DNA: TGTGCCAGCAGGGGCGCAGGGGGCTACGAGCAGTACTTC

size: .
J: TRBJ1-1
D: .
V: TRBV5-6
CDR3: CATCIGGRMNTEAFF
DNA: TGTGCCACTTGTATCGGGGGGCGTATGAACACTGAAGCTTTCTTT

size: .
J: TRBJ2-3
D: TRBD1
V: TRBV7-9
CDR3: CASSSGGLDRGYF
DNA: TGTGCCAGCAGCTCCGGGGGTTTAGACAGGGGGTATTTT

size: .
J: TRBJ2-2
D: .
V: TRBV11-3
CDR3: CASSRLANTGELFF
DNA: TGTGCCAGCAGCCGCCTAGCAAACACCGGGGAGCTGTTTTTT

size: .
J: TRBJ2-7
D: TRBD1
V: TRBV4-1
CDR3: CASSHPRDRGYEQYF
DNA: TGCGCCAGCAGCCACCCCCGGGACAGGGGCTACGAGCAGTACTTC

size: .
J: TRBJ2-7
D: .
V: TRBV7-9
CDR3: CASSIRDLDEQYF
DNA: TGTGCCAGCAGCATAAGGGACTTAGACGAGCAGTACTTC

size: few
J: TRBJ2-1
D: TRBD2
V: TRBV4-1
CDR3: CASKGGRNEQFF
DNA: TGCGCCAGCAAGGGCGGGAGGAATGAGCAGTTCTTC

size: once
J: TRBJ1-5
D: .
V: TRBV6-6
CDR3: CASSTTGSQPQHF
DNA: TGTGCCAGCAGTACGACAGGCTCTCAGCCCCAGCATTTT

size: .
J: TRBJ2-2
D: TRBD1
V: TRBV6-1
CDR3: CASSETTGIGTGELFF
DNA: TGTGCCAGCAGTGAAACGACAGGGATTGGAACCGGGGAGCTGTTTTTT

size: .
J: TRBJ1-1
D: .
V: TRBV10-3
CDR3: CAISESFGRDKAFF
DNA: TGTGCCATCAGTGAGTCATTTGGGAGGGATAAAGCTTTCTTT

size: .
J: TRBJ2-1
D: .
V: TRBV5-4
CDR3: CASSLKRLSSYNEQFF
DNA: TGTGCCAGCAGCTTGAAGCGCCTCAGCTCCTACAATGAGCAGTTCTTC

size: .
J: TRBJ1-3
D: .
V: TRBV21-1
CDR3: CASSQSPCLRISGNTIYF
DNA: TGTGCCAGCAGCCAATCTCCATGCTTGCGGATCTCTGGAAACACCATATATTTT

size: few
J: TRBJ2-5
D: TRBD1
V: TRBV3-1/TRBV3-2
CDR3: CASSQARKGTDQETQYF
DNA: TGTGCCAGCAGCCAAGCCCGGAAAGGGACAGACCAAGAGACCCAGTACTTC

size: .
J: TRBJ2-3
D: TRBD2
V: TRBV9
CDR3: CASSTIIPGTSGSTDTQYF
DNA: TGTGCCAGCAGCACCATAATCCCCGGGACTAGCGGGAGTACAGATACGCAGTATTTT

size: once
J: TRBJ2-7
D: TRBD2
V: TRBV5-4
CDR3: CASSKGLAERLSYEQYF
DNA: TGTGCCAGCAGCAAAGGACTAGCGGAGCGTCTCTCCTACGAGCAGTACTTC

size: many
J: TRBJ1-4
D: TRBD1
V: TRBV28
CDR3: CASSPGDRASEKLFF
DNA: TGTGCCAGCAGTCCAGGGGACAGGGCTTCTGAAAAACTGTTTTTT

size: .
J: TRBJ2-3
D: .
V: TRBV7-8
CDR3: CASSSGTLTDTQYF
DNA: TGTGCCAGCAGCTCAGGGACTCTCACAGATACGCAGTATTTT

size: .
J: TRBJ2-7
D: TRBD2
V: TRBV11-2
CDR3: CASSPGLALYEQYF
DNA: TGTGCCAGCAGCCCGGGACTAGCCCTCTACGAGCAGTACTTC

size: .
J: TRBJ1-2
D: .
V: TRBV27
CDR3: CASRLQGSAGYTF
DNA: TGTGCCAGCAGGTTACAGGGTTCGGCTGGCTACACCTTC

size: .
J: TRBJ1-2
D: .
V: TRBV29-1
CDR3: CSVEDRGFDGYTF
DNA: TGCAGCGTTGAAGATCGGGGGTTCGATGGCTACACCTTC

size: .
J: TRBJ2-3
D: .
V: TRBV27
CDR3: CASSPRPGTGIQDTQYF
DNA: TGTGCCAGCAGTCCCCGTCCCGGAACAGGGATCCAAGATACGCAGTATTTT

size: .
J: TRBJ1-1
D: .
V: TRBV11-3
CDR3: CASSERAGAEAFF
DNA: TGTGCCAGCAGCGAGAGAGCGGGCGCTGAAGCTTTCTTT

size: .
J: TRBJ2-1
D: .
V: TRBV11-3
CDR3: CASSYQDEQFF
DNA: TGTGCCAGCAGCTATCAGGATGAGCAGTTCTTC

size: .
J: TRBJ2-7
D: .
V: TRBV6-5
CDR3: CASSLRDRERYEQYF
DNA: TGTGCCAGCAGTTTGCGGGACAGAGAACGTTACGAGCAGTACTTC

size: .
J: TRBJ2-1
D: .
V: TRBV5-1
CDR3: CASSLEVSSYNEQFF
DNA: TGCGCCAGCAGCTTGGAAGTGAGCTCCTACAATGAGCAGTTCTTC

size: .
J: TRBJ2-1
D: .
V: TRBV7-8
CDR3: CASSPRVGGRYNEQFF
DNA: TGTGCCAGCAGCCCCCGAGTGGGGGGGCGATACAATGAGCAGTTCTTC

size: .
J: TRBJ2-1
D: TRBD1
V: TRBV6-5
CDR3: CASSITGDWDNEQFF
DNA: TGTGCCAGCAGTATCACAGGGGATTGGGACAATGAGCAGTTCTTC

size: .
J: TRBJ2-1
D: .
V: TRBV3-1/TRBV3-2
CDR3: CASSPPRTGSYNEQFF
DNA: TGTGCCAGCAGTCCCCCCCGGACGGGGTCCTACAATGAGCAGTTCTTC

size: few
J: TRBJ1-6
D: .
V: TRBV11-2
CDR3: CASSPFMSNSPLHF
DNA: TGTGCCAGCAGCCCCTTTATGAGCAATTCACCCCTCCACTTT

size: large
J: TRBJ2-1
D: .
V: TRBV7-9
CDR3: CAISIGGPYNEQFF
DNA: TGTGCCATCTCGATAGGAGGGCCCTACAATGAGCAGTTCTTC

size: .
J: TRBJ1-1
D: TRBD1
V: TRBV29-1
CDR3: CSVGGRGTNTEAFF
DNA: TGCAGCGTTGGTGGCAGGGGGACGAACACTGAAGCTTTCTTT

size: few
J: TRBJ2-7
D: TRBD1
V: TRBV6-6
CDR3: CASSQRNPGQNEQYF
DNA: TGTGCCAGCAGCCAAAGAAACCCGGGACAGAACGAGCAGTACTTC

size: .
J: TRBJ2-5
D: .
V: TRBV9
CDR3: CASSVGAYQETQYF
DNA: TGTGCCAGCAGCGTAGGCGCCTATCAAGAGACCCAGTACTTC

size: few
J: TRBJ1-5
D: TRBD1
V: TRBV20-1
CDR3: CSASFAGGYNQPQHF
DNA: TGCAGTGCTAGTTTCGCAGGGGGATACAATCAGCCCCAGCATTTT

size: .
J: TRBJ1-2
D: .
V: TRBV3-1/TRBV3-2
CDR3: CASSQAGRANYGYTF
DNA: TGTGCCAGCAGCCAAGCGGGCAGGGCGAACTATGGCTACACCTTC

size: .
J: TRBJ2-7
D: TRBD1
V: TRBV5-1
CDR3: CASSSRTGSSYEQYF
DNA: TGCGCCAGCAGCTCAAGGACAGGGAGCTCCTACGAGCAGTACTTC

size: .
J: TRBJ2-7
D: .
V: TRBV4-3
CDR3: CASSQELPYEQYF
DNA: TGCGCCAGCAGCCAAGAACTTCCCTACGAGCAGTACTTC

size: .
J: TRBJ1-5
D: .
V: TRBV12-3/TRBV12-4
CDR3: CASREGNQPQHF
DNA: TGTGCCAGCAGAGAGGGCAATCAGCCCCAGCATTTT

size: .
J: TRBJ2-3
D: TRBD2
V: TRBV24-1
CDR3: CATSGGGSLPTDTQYF
DNA: TGTGCCACCAGTGGGGGCGGGAGCCTGCCCACAGATACGCAGTATTTT

size: .
J: TRBJ2-7
D: TRBD2
V: TRBV5-1
CDR3: CASSKTREAGDLYEQYF
DNA: TGCGCCAGCAGCAAAACCCGGGAGGCAGGTGACCTCTACGAGCAGTACTTC

size: .
J: TRBJ2-7
D: .
V: TRBV12-3/TRBV12-4
CDR3: CASSLTGYEQYF
DNA: TGTGCCAGCAGTTTAACCGGGTACGAGCAGTACTTC

size: .
J: TRBJ2-3
D: TRBD1
V: TRBV6-2/TRBV6-3
CDR3: CASSEGDRADTQYF
DNA: TGTGCCAGCAGCGAAGGAGACAGGGCAGATACGCAGTATTTT